This is a list of T cell receptor beta chains from one sample in a study of blood T cell repertoires in COVID-19. Profiled with immunoSEQ multiplex PCR; TCRdb holds only in-frame clones, not every one. Counted here are 180,000 or so clones, roughly 81% occurring once; the ten biggest clones make up roughly 7.5%. Sequences were obtained from peripheral blood. The receptors originated from a man aged 35-49 years who had recovered from COVID-19. The CDR3 runs from the conserved cysteine through the conserved F or W. Each record gives: clone size, D gene, J gene, V gene, CDR3 DNA, CDR3 protein. D genes are given only for firm matches. The listing skips clone size in some rows; elsewhere it reads once, few, many or a size class.

size: .; D: .; J: TRBJ2-7; V: TRBV5-6; DNA: TGTGCCAGCAGCTTGGGACTACATTACGAGCAGTACTTC; CDR3: CASSLGLHYEQYF
size: .; D: TRBD2; J: TRBJ2-1; V: TRBV5-6; DNA: TGTGCCAGCAGCTTGGTCGGGGGGTCCTACAATGAGCAGTTCTTC; CDR3: CASSLVGGSYNEQFF
size: .; D: .; J: TRBJ1-3; V: TRBV18; DNA: TGTGCCAGCTCACCCCGGGACAAGACTGGAAACACCATATATTTT; CDR3: CASSPRDKTGNTIYF
size: once; D: .; J: TRBJ1-1; V: TRBV15; DNA: TGTGCCACCACCACGGGGGAGTGGGACACTGAAGCTTTCTTT; CDR3: CATTTGEWDTEAFF
size: .; D: TRBD2; J: TRBJ2-2; V: TRBV28; DNA: TGTGCCAGTCTTAGCGGGGCACGGTTGGGGGAGCTGTTTTTT; CDR3: CASLSGARLGELFF
size: .; D: TRBD2; J: TRBJ2-1; V: TRBV5-1; DNA: TGCGCCAGCAGGCAGGGACTAGCGGGATTAAATGAGCAGTTCTTC; CDR3: CASRQGLAGLNEQFF
size: .; D: .; J: TRBJ1-1; V: TRBV2; DNA: TGTGCCAGCAGGTCATTTGAAGCTTTCTTT; CDR3: CASRSFEAFF
size: .; D: TRBD1; J: TRBJ2-3; V: TRBV5-5; DNA: TGTGCCAGCAGCCCGTACAGGGGATTGGGCGCAGATACGCAGTATTTT; CDR3: CASSPYRGLGADTQYF
size: .; D: TRBD1; J: TRBJ1-2; V: TRBV2; DNA: TGTGCCAGCAGTGGAGGGGGCAGCTATGGCTACACCTTC; CDR3: CASSGGGSYGYTF
size: .; D: .; J: TRBJ1-1; V: TRBV18; DNA: TGTGCCAGCGCTCTAATGGACACCTTGAACACTGAAGCTTTCTTT; CDR3: CASALMDTLNTEAFF
size: .; D: .; J: TRBJ2-3; V: TRBV28; DNA: TGTGCCAGCAGTTTTTCCCACTGGGATAACTGGGGCCTTAGCACAGATACGCAGTATTTT; CDR3: CASSFSHWDNWGLSTDTQYF
size: .; D: .; J: TRBJ1-1; V: TRBV6-6; DNA: TGTGCCAGCAGTCTGGTGGGGGGTAACACTGAAGCTTTCTTT; CDR3: CASSLVGGNTEAFF
size: .; D: TRBD2; J: TRBJ2-7; V: TRBV5-6; DNA: TGTGCCAGCAGCTTTTGGACTAGCGGAATCGAGCAGTACTTC; CDR3: CASSFWTSGIEQYF
size: .; D: .; J: TRBJ2-3; V: TRBV30; DNA: TGTGCCTGGAGTGTACAAGTGGGCCCCGTGACGCAGTATTTT; CDR3: CAWSVQVGPVTQYF
size: .; D: .; J: TRBJ2-3; V: TRBV12-3/TRBV12-4; DNA: TGTGCCAGCCGGGGTCCCACAGATACGCAGTATTTT; CDR3: CASRGPTDTQYF
size: .; D: TRBD1; J: TRBJ1-1; V: TRBV30; DNA: TGTGCCTGGAGTGACCCGGGACAGATGGGCACTGAAGCTTTCTTT; CDR3: CAWSDPGQMGTEAFF
size: .; D: .; J: TRBJ1-2; V: TRBV10-3; DNA: TGTGCCACCACAGGGAACTATGGCTACACCTTC; CDR3: CATTGNYGYTF
size: once; D: .; J: TRBJ2-3; V: TRBV24-1; DNA: TGTGCCACCAGTGACCCGAAGGGGCCCGATACGCAGTATTTT; CDR3: CATSDPKGPDTQYF
size: .; D: TRBD2; J: TRBJ2-7; V: TRBV7-2; DNA: TGTGCCAGCAGCCCCAGCGGGGGGGCAGGAACCTACGAGCAGTACTTC; CDR3: CASSPSGGAGTYEQYF
size: .; D: .; J: TRBJ1-1; V: TRBV19; DNA: TGTGCCAGTAAAAGGGGTACGTTGGCAAACACTGAAGCTTTCTTT; CDR3: CASKRGTLANTEAFF
size: .; D: .; J: TRBJ1-5; V: TRBV19; DNA: TGTGCCAGTAGTCCCGCAGCGGATCCCGGTCAGCCCCAGCATTTT; CDR3: CASSPAADPGQPQHF
size: .; D: TRBD1; J: TRBJ1-2; V: TRBV6-5; DNA: TGTGCCAGCAGTACCCTTGCAGGGGGGTATGGCTACACCTTC; CDR3: CASSTLAGGYGYTF
size: .; D: .; J: TRBJ2-7; V: TRBV29-1; DNA: TGCAGCGTCCGGGGATCCCACGAGCAGTACTTC; CDR3: CSVRGSHEQYF
size: .; D: .; J: TRBJ1-5; V: TRBV6-2/TRBV6-3; DNA: TGTGCCAGCAGTTATAGTTTGGGGCGAAGAAATCAGCCCCAGCATTTT; CDR3: CASSYSLGRRNQPQHF
size: .; D: .; J: TRBJ1-2; V: TRBV27; DNA: TGTGCCAGCAGCCGGGGACACCCCTATGGCTACACCTTC; CDR3: CASSRGHPYGYTF
size: .; D: .; J: TRBJ1-1; V: TRBV15; DNA: TGTGCCACCAGCAGAGATTGGGCGAACACTGAAGCTTTCTTT; CDR3: CATSRDWANTEAFF
size: .; D: .; J: TRBJ2-2; V: TRBV7-6; DNA: TGTGCCAGCAGCTTGAGTACCGGGGAGCTGTTTTTT; CDR3: CASSLSTGELFF
size: .; D: .; J: TRBJ2-7; V: TRBV5-1; DNA: TGCGCCAGCAGCTTGGTAGGGAGGGAGCAGTACTTC; CDR3: CASSLVGREQYF
size: few; D: TRBD2; J: TRBJ2-7; V: TRBV6-5; DNA: TGTGCCAGCAGGACTCAACTAGCGGGGGCCTACGAGCAGTACTTC; CDR3: CASRTQLAGAYEQYF
size: .; D: TRBD1; J: TRBJ1-4; V: TRBV3-1/TRBV3-2; DNA: TGTGCCAGCAGCCAAGGGGACAGTTTAGGGATTTTT; CDR3: CASSQGDSLGIF
size: .; D: TRBD1; J: TRBJ2-2; V: TRBV18; DNA: TGTGCCAGCTCACCAGGACAGGGGGGGAACACCGGGGAGCTGTTTTTT; CDR3: CASSPGQGGNTGELFF
size: once; D: .; J: TRBJ1-1; V: TRBV19; DNA: TGTGCCAGTAGTGGAGCGAGGAACACTGAAGCTTTCTTT; CDR3: CASSGARNTEAFF
size: .; D: .; J: TRBJ2-5; V: TRBV6-2/TRBV6-3; DNA: TGTGCCAGCAGTTACGGAGGACAGCGGGGAAACAGGGAGACCCAGTACTTC; CDR3: CASSYGGQRGNRETQYF
size: .; D: TRBD2; J: TRBJ2-1; V: TRBV4-2; DNA: TGTGCCAGCAGCCTAAGAGGGCGCGGGAGGGCGAACTACAATGAGCAGTTCTTC; CDR3: CASSLRGRGRANYNEQFF
size: .; D: .; J: TRBJ2-5; V: TRBV28; DNA: TGTGCCAGCAGTAACGAGTACCAAGAGACCCAGTACTTC; CDR3: CASSNEYQETQYF
size: .; D: TRBD2; J: TRBJ2-1; V: TRBV2; DNA: TGTGCCAGCAGCAGACTAGCGGGGAATTACAATGAGCAGTTCTTC; CDR3: CASSRLAGNYNEQFF
size: few; D: .; J: TRBJ2-7; V: TRBV27; DNA: TGTGCCAGCAGTTTAGGGGGGGAGCAGTACTTC; CDR3: CASSLGGEQYF
size: .; D: .; J: TRBJ1-1; V: TRBV19; DNA: TGTGCCAGTACACTGGGGGGGTTCGGGGACACTGAAGCTTTCTTT; CDR3: CASTLGGFGDTEAFF
size: .; D: TRBD1; J: TRBJ2-1; V: TRBV9; DNA: TGTGCCAGCAGTACAGGGGAGAGGAATGAGCAGTTCTTC; CDR3: CASSTGERNEQFF
size: .; D: TRBD2; J: TRBJ2-7; V: TRBV5-6; DNA: TGTGCCAGCAGCTTGGTACAGGGACTAGCCGCCTACGAGCAGTACTTC; CDR3: CASSLVQGLAAYEQYF
size: .; D: TRBD1; J: TRBJ2-3; V: TRBV6-4; DNA: TGTGCCAGCAGTATACTTCCGGGACAGCTCACAGATACGCAGTATTTT; CDR3: CASSILPGQLTDTQYF
size: .; D: .; J: TRBJ1-2; V: TRBV7-7; DNA: TGTGCTAGCAGCCGAATGAACAGGGAAAACTATGGCTACACCTTC; CDR3: CASSRMNRENYGYTF
size: .; D: .; J: TRBJ1-5; V: TRBV6-5; DNA: TGTGCCAGCAGTTACTCACCCGGGGGGAATCAGCCCCAGCATTTT; CDR3: CASSYSPGGNQPQHF
size: .; D: TRBD2; J: TRBJ2-3; V: TRBV19; DNA: TGTGCCAGTAGCGTAACTAGCGGGGGGAGTCTGCCCCTCGATACGCAGTATTTT; CDR3: CASSVTSGGSLPLDTQYF
size: .; D: TRBD1; J: TRBJ1-6; V: TRBV7-2; DNA: TGTGCCAGCAGCTTACAGGGGGCGAATTCACCCCTCCACTTT; CDR3: CASSLQGANSPLHF
size: .; D: .; J: TRBJ1-6; V: TRBV3-1/TRBV3-2; DNA: TGTGCCAGCAGCCGACCAACAGGCGGCCTCTATAATTCACCCCTCCACTTT; CDR3: CASSRPTGGLYNSPLHF
size: .; D: .; J: TRBJ1-1; V: TRBV7-2; DNA: TGTGCCAGCAGCTTACGAACTAGCGTAGAAGCTTTCTTT; CDR3: CASSLRTSVEAFF
size: few; D: .; J: TRBJ2-7; V: TRBV19; DNA: TGTGCCAGTAGTATCGTGCAGGCGGGAACGTACGAGCAGTACTTC; CDR3: CASSIVQAGTYEQYF
size: .; D: .; J: TRBJ1-5; V: TRBV2; DNA: TGTGCCAGCAGCGGACAGCCGGAACAGCCCCAGCATTTT; CDR3: CASSGQPEQPQHF
size: few; D: TRBD2; J: TRBJ2-1; V: TRBV18; DNA: TGTGCCAGCTCACCACCTACTAGCGGGGGGTACAATGAGCAGTTCTTC; CDR3: CASSPPTSGGYNEQFF
size: .; D: .; J: TRBJ1-2; V: TRBV12-3/TRBV12-4; DNA: TGTGCCAGCAGTTTAGGGACAGTGGCCACCTTC; CDR3: CASSLGTVATF
size: .; D: TRBD2; J: TRBJ2-6; V: TRBV7-2; DNA: TGTGCCAGCAGCACGGCGGGGGCTGGGGCCAACGTCCTGACTTTC; CDR3: CASSTAGAGANVLTF
size: .; D: .; J: TRBJ2-7; V: TRBV6-2/TRBV6-3; DNA: TGTGCCAGCAGTCAACCAGGGGTTCACGAGCAGTACTTC; CDR3: CASSQPGVHEQYF
size: .; D: TRBD2; J: TRBJ2-2; V: TRBV12-3/TRBV12-4; DNA: TGTGCCAGCAGTTTTGCGGGAGTCGGGGAGCTGTTTTTT; CDR3: CASSFAGVGELFF
size: .; D: .; J: TRBJ2-1; V: TRBV11-1; DNA: TGTGCCAGCAGCCCGAGGGGACTCTACAATGAGCAGTTCTTC; CDR3: CASSPRGLYNEQFF
size: .; D: .; J: TRBJ2-3; V: TRBV5-4; DNA: TGTGCCAGCAGCCTAGGAGGGGCCACAGATACGCAGTATTTT; CDR3: CASSLGGATDTQYF
size: .; D: .; J: TRBJ2-1; V: TRBV4-2; DNA: TGTGCCAGCAGAAGCGCGTACAATGAGCAGTTCTTC; CDR3: CASRSAYNEQFF
size: .; D: .; J: TRBJ2-1; V: TRBV9; DNA: TGTGCCAGCAGCGGATCTAGCGCCTGGGGCAATGAGCAGTTCTTC; CDR3: CASSGSSAWGNEQFF
size: .; D: .; J: TRBJ2-5; V: TRBV7-2; DNA: TGTGCCAGCAGCTTAGATGGGGCGGGGGAGACCCAGTACTTC; CDR3: CASSLDGAGETQYF
size: .; D: .; J: TRBJ1-1; V: TRBV30; DNA: TGTGCCTGGAGTGTCTCAGGGTGGGGGAACACTGAAGCTTTCTTT; CDR3: CAWSVSGWGNTEAFF